These T cell receptor beta chains were read from a single sample in a study of tissue T cells after allogeneic stem cell transplantation. Method: immunoSEQ multiplex PCR; TCRdb's copy keeps in-frame clones and lacks some. Among around 1,600 clones listed, roughly four fifths were seen once. The input for sequencing was esophagus tissue, taken at autopsy. These receptors were taken from a woman aged 18-50 years with breast cancer. The CDR3 runs from the conserved cysteine through the conserved F or W. A D gene is named only where the DNA matches it firmly. Clone size appears in some rows only: once, few, many, or a class for an expanded clone.

v_call: TRBV11-2
j_call: TRBJ2-2
clone_size: few
d_call: TRBD2
cdr3_nt: TGTGCCAGCAGCTTAGGACTAGCCTCCACCGGGGAGCTGTTTTTT
cdr3_aa: CASSLGLASTGELFF

v_call: TRBV2
j_call: TRBJ2-5
clone_size: .
d_call: TRBD1
cdr3_nt: TGTGCCAGCAAATATTTCCCGACAGGGGCTGTCTTAAAGACCCAGTACTTC
cdr3_aa: CASKYFPTGAVLKTQYF

v_call: TRBV6-5
j_call: TRBJ2-5
clone_size: .
d_call: .
cdr3_nt: TGTGCCAGCAGTTACCGCCCGTCATCGACCCAGTACTTC
cdr3_aa: CASSYRPSSTQYF

v_call: TRBV18
j_call: TRBJ1-2
clone_size: .
d_call: TRBD1
cdr3_nt: TGTGCCAGCTCACCTAACGAGGGGACAGGGGCCTATGGCTACACCTTC
cdr3_aa: CASSPNEGTGAYGYTF

v_call: TRBV12-3/TRBV12-4
j_call: TRBJ2-3
clone_size: .
d_call: .
cdr3_nt: TGTGCCAGCCGAGGGGGTGGGACAGATACGCAGTATTTT
cdr3_aa: CASRGGGTDTQYF

v_call: TRBV9
j_call: TRBJ2-2
clone_size: once
d_call: TRBD1
cdr3_nt: TGTGCCAGCAGCCCCCAGGACAGGGAGACCGGGGAGCTGTTTTTT
cdr3_aa: CASSPQDRETGELFF

v_call: TRBV3-1/TRBV3-2
j_call: TRBJ1-4
clone_size: .
d_call: .
cdr3_nt: TGTGCCAGCAGCCAGATGCACAGTGAAAAACTGTTTTTT
cdr3_aa: CASSQMHSEKLFF

v_call: TRBV6-2/TRBV6-3
j_call: TRBJ1-2
clone_size: .
d_call: TRBD1
cdr3_nt: TGTGCCAGCAGTTACCGGACAGGGAGAGGTGGCTACACCTTC
cdr3_aa: CASSYRTGRGGYTF

v_call: TRBV6-5
j_call: TRBJ2-7
clone_size: .
d_call: .
cdr3_nt: TGTGCCAGCAGTTACTTGCCGCAGTACTTC
cdr3_aa: CASSYLPQYF

v_call: TRBV2
j_call: TRBJ2-2
clone_size: .
d_call: TRBD1
cdr3_nt: TGTGCCAGCAGTGAAGCTCACAGGGGCACCGGGGAGCTGTTTTTT
cdr3_aa: CASSEAHRGTGELFF

v_call: TRBV7-3
j_call: TRBJ2-3
clone_size: .
d_call: .
cdr3_nt: TGTGCCAGCAGCCTCTATCACAGGGTCCCAGATACGCAGTATTTT
cdr3_aa: CASSLYHRVPDTQYF

v_call: TRBV7-3
j_call: TRBJ2-1
clone_size: .
d_call: TRBD1
cdr3_nt: TGTGCCAGCAGCTTGGGGGACAGGGTGAATGAGCAGTTCTTC
cdr3_aa: CASSLGDRVNEQFF

v_call: TRBV7-3
j_call: TRBJ1-3
clone_size: .
d_call: .
cdr3_nt: TGTGCCAGCAGCTTCGATATCGGAAACACCATATATTTT
cdr3_aa: CASSFDIGNTIYF

v_call: TRBV5-6
j_call: TRBJ2-5
clone_size: .
d_call: .
cdr3_nt: TGTGCCAGCAGCTTTACAGGGACCCAAGAGACCCAGTACTTC
cdr3_aa: CASSFTGTQETQYF

v_call: TRBV9
j_call: TRBJ2-3
clone_size: .
d_call: .
cdr3_nt: TGTGCCAGCAGCGTAGGCTCTATTCGCACAGATACGCAGTATTTT
cdr3_aa: CASSVGSIRTDTQYF

v_call: TRBV5-5
j_call: TRBJ2-7
clone_size: .
d_call: .
cdr3_nt: TGTGCCAGCAGCCGAGAGGCCCCACCCCTCTACGAGCAGTACTTC
cdr3_aa: CASSREAPPLYEQYF

v_call: TRBV4-1
j_call: TRBJ1-6
clone_size: few
d_call: TRBD1
cdr3_nt: TGCGCCAGCAGCCAGGCCGGGACAGAAAATTCACCCCTCCACTTT
cdr3_aa: CASSQAGTENSPLHF

v_call: TRBV28
j_call: TRBJ1-2
clone_size: few
d_call: .
cdr3_nt: TGTGCCAGCAGTCCCCCCCGACGGAACTATGGCTACACCTTC
cdr3_aa: CASSPPRRNYGYTF

v_call: TRBV7-9
j_call: TRBJ2-3
clone_size: .
d_call: .
cdr3_nt: TGTGCCAGCTGGGGCGGGTACGCTCTCACAGATACGCAGTATTTT
cdr3_aa: CASWGGYALTDTQYF

v_call: TRBV6-2/TRBV6-3
j_call: TRBJ2-2
clone_size: .
d_call: .
cdr3_nt: TGTGCCAGCAGCGCGGACTACTCGACCGGGGAGCTGTTTTTT
cdr3_aa: CASSADYSTGELFF

v_call: TRBV6-6
j_call: TRBJ2-5
clone_size: .
d_call: .
cdr3_nt: TGTGCCAGCCGAGAGAGCCAAGAGACCCAGTACTTC
cdr3_aa: CASRESQETQYF

v_call: TRBV6-4
j_call: TRBJ2-3
clone_size: once
d_call: .
cdr3_nt: TGTGCCAGCAGTGACTCCCCGGCTAGCACAGATACGCAGTATTTT
cdr3_aa: CASSDSPASTDTQYF

v_call: TRBV9
j_call: TRBJ1-2
clone_size: .
d_call: .
cdr3_nt: TGTGCCAGCAGCGCCCATGAGGGTCCTTATGGCTACACCTTC
cdr3_aa: CASSAHEGPYGYTF

v_call: TRBV3-1/TRBV3-2
j_call: TRBJ2-3
clone_size: .
d_call: TRBD2
cdr3_nt: TGTGCCAGCAGCCACGCAACTAGCGGTGATACGCAGTATTTT
cdr3_aa: CASSHATSGDTQYF

v_call: TRBV30
j_call: TRBJ2-7
clone_size: few
d_call: TRBD2
cdr3_nt: TGTGCCTGGAGCCGTGGACTAGACGGTACCTACGAGCAGTACTTC
cdr3_aa: CAWSRGLDGTYEQYF

v_call: TRBV29-1
j_call: TRBJ2-2
clone_size: .
d_call: TRBD2
cdr3_nt: TGCAGCGTTGGGGCTAGCGGGGTTGCCGGGGAGCTGTTTTTT
cdr3_aa: CSVGASGVAGELFF

v_call: TRBV28
j_call: TRBJ2-7
clone_size: few
d_call: .
cdr3_nt: TGTGCCAGCAGTACCGGGATCCGCCCCCCCTACGAGCAGTACTTC
cdr3_aa: CASSTGIRPPYEQYF

v_call: TRBV29-1
j_call: TRBJ1-2
clone_size: .
d_call: .
cdr3_nt: TGCAGCGTTGAACAATCCCTTTCTACGAGGGCCGAGAGCTACACCTTC
cdr3_aa: CSVEQSLSTRAESYTF

v_call: TRBV27
j_call: TRBJ1-5
clone_size: .
d_call: .
cdr3_nt: TGTGCCAGCAGTTTCGGGGCCGACTCTCAGCCCCAGCATTTT
cdr3_aa: CASSFGADSQPQHF

v_call: TRBV4-1
j_call: TRBJ2-7
clone_size: .
d_call: TRBD2
cdr3_nt: TGCGCCAGCAGCCAAGCGTTAGTCCTAGCGGGATCGTTTTCCTACGAGCAGTACTTC
cdr3_aa: CASSQALVLAGSFSYEQYF

v_call: TRBV28
j_call: TRBJ1-2
clone_size: .
d_call: .
cdr3_nt: TGTGCCAGCAGTGGATCGCTCTCGACGGAATATGGCTACACCTTC
cdr3_aa: CASSGSLSTEYGYTF

v_call: TRBV24-1
j_call: TRBJ2-1
clone_size: .
d_call: .
cdr3_nt: TGTGCCACCAGTGATGGACGGTACTCCTACAATGAGCAGTTCTTC
cdr3_aa: CATSDGRYSYNEQFF

v_call: TRBV11-2
j_call: TRBJ2-5
clone_size: .
d_call: TRBD2
cdr3_nt: TGTGCCAGCAGCCCGTCGGGACTACAAGAGACCCAGTACTTC
cdr3_aa: CASSPSGLQETQYF

v_call: TRBV7-9
j_call: TRBJ1-2
clone_size: .
d_call: .
cdr3_nt: TGTGCCAGCAGCCCGACGGTCGGCTATGGCTACACCTTC
cdr3_aa: CASSPTVGYGYTF

v_call: TRBV5-4
j_call: TRBJ2-7
clone_size: .
d_call: .
cdr3_nt: TGTGCCAGCAGCTTGGCCGACGCCCCTAACGAGCAGTACTTC
cdr3_aa: CASSLADAPNEQYF

v_call: TRBV5-1
j_call: TRBJ2-3
clone_size: .
d_call: TRBD1
cdr3_nt: TGCGCCAGCAGCCGGACAGGGCCCCGGGATACGCAGTATTTT
cdr3_aa: CASSRTGPRDTQYF

v_call: TRBV9
j_call: TRBJ2-3
clone_size: .
d_call: .
cdr3_nt: TGTGCCAGCAGCGTAGATCGGACCCAAGATACGCAGTATTTT
cdr3_aa: CASSVDRTQDTQYF

v_call: TRBV20-1
j_call: TRBJ1-6
clone_size: .
d_call: .
cdr3_nt: TGCAGTGCTAGTGTGGCAGGGGATTCACCCCTCCACTTT
cdr3_aa: CSASVAGDSPLHF

v_call: TRBV4-3
j_call: TRBJ2-3
clone_size: .
d_call: TRBD2
cdr3_nt: TGCGCCAGCAGCCAAAATAGCGGGGGGCCCTTCCTTAGCACAGATACGCAGTATTTT
cdr3_aa: CASSQNSGGPFLSTDTQYF

v_call: TRBV7-3
j_call: TRBJ2-7
clone_size: few
d_call: TRBD1
cdr3_nt: TGTGCCAGCAGCGGCAAGGGACAGGGTTTCGACGAGCAGTACTTC
cdr3_aa: CASSGKGQGFDEQYF

v_call: TRBV13
j_call: TRBJ2-1
clone_size: .
d_call: TRBD2
cdr3_nt: TGTGCCAGCAGCCACCGGACTAGCGGGAGGGAAGCCTACAATGAGCAGTTCTTC
cdr3_aa: CASSHRTSGREAYNEQFF

v_call: TRBV25-1
j_call: TRBJ2-1
clone_size: .
d_call: TRBD2
cdr3_nt: TGTGCCAGCAGTGGACCCACTAGCGGGAGTTTTGAGCAGTTCTTC
cdr3_aa: CASSGPTSGSFEQFF

v_call: TRBV28
j_call: TRBJ2-7
clone_size: few
d_call: .
cdr3_nt: TGTGCCAGCAGTTCCGGAACGAAACCTGCCTACGAGCAGTACTTC
cdr3_aa: CASSSGTKPAYEQYF

v_call: TRBV7-2
j_call: TRBJ1-1
clone_size: few
d_call: .
cdr3_nt: TGTGCCAGCACCGGACAGATGAACACTGAAGCTTTCTTT
cdr3_aa: CASTGQMNTEAFF

v_call: TRBV6-4
j_call: TRBJ2-3
clone_size: .
d_call: .
cdr3_nt: TGTGCCAGCAGTGAGCGGAGCACAGATACGCAGTATTTT
cdr3_aa: CASSERSTDTQYF

v_call: TRBV18
j_call: TRBJ2-7
clone_size: .
d_call: .
cdr3_nt: TGTGCCAGCTCACCCAATACAAACGAGCAGTACTTC
cdr3_aa: CASSPNTNEQYF

v_call: TRBV6-4
j_call: TRBJ2-3
clone_size: once
d_call: TRBD2
cdr3_nt: TGTGCCAGCAGTGAAGCGGGAGTGACCGATACGCAGTATTTT
cdr3_aa: CASSEAGVTDTQYF

v_call: TRBV20-1
j_call: TRBJ1-1
clone_size: .
d_call: .
cdr3_nt: TGCAGTCCCGACGGGAACACTGAAGCTTTCTTT
cdr3_aa: CSPDGNTEAFF

v_call: TRBV27
j_call: TRBJ2-1
clone_size: .
d_call: TRBD2
cdr3_nt: TGTGCCAGCAGGGCCGGGACTAGCGGGGGGAATGAGCAGTTCTTC
cdr3_aa: CASRAGTSGGNEQFF